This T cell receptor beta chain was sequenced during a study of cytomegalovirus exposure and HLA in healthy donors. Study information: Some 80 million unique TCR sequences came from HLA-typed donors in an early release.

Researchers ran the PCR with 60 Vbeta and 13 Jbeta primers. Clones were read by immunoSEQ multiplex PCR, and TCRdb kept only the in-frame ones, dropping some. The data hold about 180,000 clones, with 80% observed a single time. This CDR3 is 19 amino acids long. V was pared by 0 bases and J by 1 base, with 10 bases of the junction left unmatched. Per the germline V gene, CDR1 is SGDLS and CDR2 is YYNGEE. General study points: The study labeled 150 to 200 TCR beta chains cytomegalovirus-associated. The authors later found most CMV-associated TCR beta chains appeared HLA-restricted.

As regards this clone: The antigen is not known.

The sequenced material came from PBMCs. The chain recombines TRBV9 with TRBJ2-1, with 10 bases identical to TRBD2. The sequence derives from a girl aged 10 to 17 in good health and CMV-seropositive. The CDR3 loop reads CASSVGGASGSKSYNEQFF. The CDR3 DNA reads TGTGCCAGCAGCGTAGGAGGGGCTAGCGGGAGTAAGTCCTACAATGAGCAGTTCTTC.